These T cell receptor beta chains were read from a single sample in a study of T cell responses to AZD1222 COVID-19 vaccine. Assay used: immunoSEQ multiplex PCR; TCRdb lists only in-frame clones, some missing. Of approximately 140,000 clones listed, 94% were seen once; the top ten hold 1.3%. The input for sequencing was peripheral blood, taken on day 0 of AZD1222 vaccination. These receptors were obtained from an adult in good health. The CDR3 runs from the conserved cysteine through the conserved F or W. Fields, in order: V gene, J gene, CDR3 protein.

TRBV13	TRBJ1-5	CASAPVDSNQPQHF
TRBV2	TRBJ2-2	CASRQAGELFF
TRBV7-2	TRBJ2-3	CASSYQGLAGVWTDTQYF
TRBV28	TRBJ1-2	CASRADLNYGYTF
TRBV29-1	TRBJ1-2	CSVKQGVGNYGYTF
TRBV28	TRBJ2-3	CASSLTLAPLRGDTQYF
TRBV7-3	TRBJ1-5	CASSILQGTNQPQHF
TRBV9	TRBJ1-3	CASSPGQLSSGNTIYF
TRBV6-5	TRBJ1-4	CASTGTGDEKLFF
TRBV24-1	TRBJ2-2	CATSVRGGGGELFF
TRBV19	TRBJ1-3	CASSINRGSGNTIYF
TRBV11-2	TRBJ1-4	CASSLGQGGFRLFF
TRBV12-3/TRBV12-4	TRBJ2-4	CASSSQGENIQYF
TRBV23-1	TRBJ2-1	CASSQRWQRRGKNEQFF
TRBV5-1	TRBJ1-3	CASSLGIRDRAGNTIYF
TRBV5-1	TRBJ2-1	CASSLGSGSGDNEQFF
TRBV7-9	TRBJ2-1	CASSLPEVGKFEQFF
TRBV30	TRBJ1-4	CAWTWGTGIEKLFF
TRBV2	TRBJ1-1	CASTEGAGMNTEAFF